The 21 T cell receptor beta chains listed next were all sequenced from one sample in a study of cytomegalovirus exposure and HLA in healthy donors. This table comes from immunoSEQ multiplex PCR, and its TCRdb copy is limited to in-frame clones, with some not included. This table holds over 150,000 clones, 80% to 90% found once. Sequenced: PBMCs. These receptors came from a man aged 18 to 30 in good health and CMV-seropositive.

This sequence joins TRBV28 and TRBJ1-1; TRBD1 might be the D (6 bases). The CDR3 is 16 residues long. V was shortened by 3 bases and J by 4 bases, with 18 bases between the two germline ends. CDR1 and CDR2 from the germline V gene are MDHEN and SYDVKM. DNA of the CDR3: TGTGCCAGCAGTTTTTATCATTGGGGGGGCGGCACTGAAGCTTTCTTT. Amino acids: CASSFYHWGGGTEAFF.

V usage is TRBV25-1 and J usage is TRBJ2-7; 7 nucleotides agree with TRBD2. CDR3 length: 15 amino acids. Germline V gene data show CDR1 as MGHDK and CDR2 as SYGVNS. Losses at the gene ends were 2 bases for V and 1 base for J; bases not matched to a gene: 5. The CDR3 loop is CASSEPGLGSYEQYF. Here the CDR3 DNA reads TGTGCCAGCAGTGAACCCGGACTAGGTTCCTACGAGCAGTACTTC.

This clone occurred once. This sequence joins TRBV7-2 and TRBJ2-5, with 11 nucleotides matching TRBD2. CDR3 length: 16 amino acids. The V and J ends lost 2 bases and 1 base, in that order; junction bases with no gene match: 3. Germline lookup yields CDR1 SGHTA and CDR2 FQGNSA. CDR3 loop: CASSLLAGGGQETQYF. The CDR3 nucleotides are TGTGCCAGCAGCTTACTAGCGGGGGGCGGCCAAGAGACCCAGTACTTC.

V and J are TRBV6-8 and TRBJ1-5, with 8 bases that match TRBD1. V shed 0 bases and J 5 bases; nucleotides not matched to a gene: 12. The CDR3 has 18 amino acids. The V gene's germline CDR1 is MNHGY and CDR2 SAAAGT. For the CDR3, the DNA is TGTGCCAGCAGTTACTCGGCCCAGGGGGACAGGACATATCAGCCCCAGCATTTT. Translation: CASSYSAQGDRTYQPQHF.

The chain couples TRBV2 to TRBJ2-1; no firm D call. With 2 bases removed from V and 7 bases from J, the gap between germline ends came to 12 bases. Per germline, CDR1 SNHLY and CDR2 FYNNEI. This CDR3 region has 14 residues. CDR3 sequence: CASSEQSIINEQFF. CDR3 DNA: TGTGCCAGCAGTGAACAATCTATAATAAATGAGCAGTTCTTC.

V is TRBV6-5 and J is TRBJ1-5; 9 positions agree with TRBD1. The CDR3 is made up of 14 amino acids. CDR1 and CDR2 from the germline V gene are MNHEY and SVGAGI. V was pared by 6 bases and J by 6 bases, with 6 bases of the junction left unmatched. In nucleotides, the CDR3 is TGTGCCAGCAGCCTTAGACAGGGGGGTCAGCCCCAGCATTTT. Translating it yields CASSLRQGGQPQHF.

The chain is built from TRBV4-1 and TRBJ2-1; the D gene is possibly TRBD1 (6 bases). With 2 bases removed from V and 3 bases from J, the gap between germline ends came to 14 bases. Germline CDR1 is MGHRA and CDR2 is YSYEKL. This CDR3 is 16 amino acids long. CDR3 nucleotide sequence: TGCGCCAGCAGCCAACCCAAACTAGGGGGCTACAATGAGCAGTTCTTC. Translation: CASSQPKLGGYNEQFF.

The chain carries TRBV7-2 and TRBJ1-5; D unclear. The ends were cut back, 3 bases at V and 6 bases at J, with 6 bases in the middle. CDR3 length: 12 residues. Germline V CDR1 and CDR2: SGHTA, FQGNSA. The CDR3 loop is CASSFNSQPQHF. CDR3 in DNA: TGTGCCAGCAGCTTCAATTCTCAGCCCCAGCATTTT.

V usage is TRBV4-1 and J usage is TRBJ2-7; D may be TRBD2 (6 bases). The CDR3 loop spans 16 amino acids. V lost 0 bases and J 3 bases, leaving 15 bases between the germline ends. Germline-derived CDR1 and CDR2 are MGHRA and YSYEKL. The DNA of the CDR3 is TGCGCCAGCAGCCAAGACGGACTACCCGGGATCTACGAGCAGTACTTC. It yields the protein CASSQDGLPGIYEQYF.

V and J are TRBV7-7 and TRBJ2-5; 11 nucleotides agree with TRBD2. V lost 4 bases, J lost 2 bases, and 6 bases stayed unmatched. Germline values: CDR1 SSHAT, CDR2 FNYEAQ (reference sequence). This CDR3 is built from 16 residues. Here the CDR3 DNA reads TGTGCCAGCAGCTCCAAACTAGCGGGAGCGCAAGAGACCCAGTACTTC. This translates into CASSSKLAGAQETQYF.

The chain links TRBV5-1 to TRBJ2-4, with a weak D call TRBD1 (6 bases). Germline V gives CDR1 SGHRS, CDR2 YFSETQ. This CDR3 spans 15 amino acids. V was shortened by 3 bases and J by 7 bases, with 17 bases between the two germline ends. The CDR3 DNA is TGCGCCAGCAGCTCGGCAGACAGGACTTCCAACATTCAGTACTTC. Translation: CASSSADRTSNIQYF. Using reference TRBV5-1 and TRBJ2-4 for the parts outside the CDR3, the full variable domain is KAGVTQTPRYLIKTRGQQVTLSCSPISGHRSVSWYQQTPGQGLQFLFEYFSETQRNKGNFPGRFSGRQFSNSRSEMNVSTLELGDSALYLCASSSADRTSNIQYFGAGTRLSVL.

This clone was recorded a few times. The rearrangement joins TRBV28 to TRBJ1-2, with D perhaps TRBD1 (5 bases). Trimming shortened V by 6 bases and J by 5 bases, and 13 bases separated the two germline ends. This CDR3 region has 13 residues. CDR1 MDHEN and CDR2 SYDVKM come from the germline V gene. CDR3 DNA: TGTGCCAGCAGACTGACAGCGAATTATGGCTACACCTTC. This codes for CASRLTANYGYTF.

The J gene is TRBJ2-3, the V gene TRBV30; D possibly corresponds to TRBD2 (5 bases). V was shortened by 0 bases and J by 5 bases, with 15 bases between the two germline ends. The CDR3 consists of 15 residues. The germline V gene encodes CDR1 GTSNPN and CDR2 SVGIG (reference sequence). CDR3 DNA: TGTGCCTGGAGTGTCCGAGCGGCGCAAGGAGATACGCAGTATTTT. Translation gives CAWSVRAAQGDTQYF. Combining the CDR3 with reference TRBV30 and TRBJ2-3 gives the whole variable domain SQTIHQWPATLVQPVGSPLSLECTVEGTSNPNLYWYRQAAGRGLQLLFYSVGIGQISSEVPQNLSASRPQDRQFILSSKKLLLSDSGFYLCAWSVRAAQGDTQYFGPGTRLTVL.

The genes are TRBV7-6 and TRBJ1-4, with a tentative D call TRBD1 (5 bases). V was shortened by 5 bases and J by 10 bases, with 20 bases between the two germline ends. The CDR3 sequence is 15 residues long. Germline CDR1 SGHVS, CDR2 FNYEAQ. The CDR3 nucleotides are TGTGCCAGCAGCGCCAAACACGGGGGGACGGGAAAACTGTTTTTT. Translating gives CASSAKHGGTGKLFF.

This clone was counted only a few times. The chain combines TRBV7-7 with TRBJ1-4, with TRBD1 matching 9 bases. In germline, CDR1 is SSHAT, CDR2 FNYEAQ (reference sequence). This CDR3 is 15 amino acids long. Germline trimming cut 6 bases from V and 6 bases from J; bases unmatched to any gene: 8. The CDR3 region has the DNA TGTGCCAGCAGGAGGACAGGGGAGAGTCATGAAAAACTGTTTTTT. It is translated as CASRRTGESHEKLFF.

The table lists this clone with a few counts. J is TRBJ1-1 and V is TRBV18; TRBD1 aligns across 7 bases. V was clipped by 4 bases and J by 3 bases; unmatched bases: 2. The CDR3 spans 13 residues. Germline loops: CDR1 KGHSH, CDR2 LQKENI. CDR3 sequence: CASSQGADTEAFF. The DNA for the CDR3 is TGTGCCAGCTCACAGGGGGCTGACACTGAAGCTTTCTTT.

The CDR3 here is CASRAPGAGGPAGELFF. The CDR3 DNA reads TGTGCCAGCAGGGCCCCGGGGGCGGGAGGGCCAGCCGGGGAGCTGTTTTTT. The V and J genes are TRBV28 and TRBJ2-2, with 9 bases matching TRBD2. This CDR3 is 17 amino acids long. V dropped 6 bases and J dropped 6; count of bases not matched to a gene: 14. Germline-derived CDR1 and CDR2 are MDHEN and SYDVKM.

The chain uses TRBV27 and TRBJ2-1; no definite D call. Trimming removed 4 bases at V and 8 bases at J, with 9 bases between. CDR1 and CDR2 (germline): MNHEY, SMNVEV (reference sequence). This CDR3 is built from 12 residues. DNA of the CDR3: TGTGCCAGCAGTTATCGCGAGGATGAGCAGTTCTTC. It specifies CASSYREDEQFF.

The V call is TRBV11-2, the J call TRBJ1-4, with no clear D. Per germline, CDR1 SGHAT and CDR2 FQNNGV. Trimming pared 7 bases from V and 0 bases from J, leaving 15 bases between. The CDR3 covers 16 residues. This CDR3 reads CASTNNRGPTNEKLFF. In DNA, the CDR3 is TGTGCCAGCACCAATAACCGAGGTCCAACTAATGAAAAACTGTTTTTT.

The chain combines TRBV7-3 with TRBJ2-1; 10 nucleotides agree with TRBD2. The CDR3 covers 15 residues. V dropped 0 bases and J dropped 7; count of bases not matched to a gene: 3. CDR1 and CDR2 from the germline V gene are SGHTA and FQGTGA. CDR3 residues: CASSLTAGGRNEQFF. The CDR3 DNA reads TGTGCCAGCAGCTTAACAGCGGGGGGGCGTAATGAGCAGTTCTTC.

The chain uses TRBV4-3 and TRBJ1-3; D is unclear. Germline CDR1 reads LGHNA; CDR2 reads YSLEER. The CDR3 totals 16 residues. V was clipped by 0 bases and J by 4 bases, with 13 bases between them. The CDR3 DNA reads TGCGCCAGCAGCCAAGATCTGTTAGCGCGCGGAAACACCATATATTTT. It specifies CASSQDLLARGNTIYF.